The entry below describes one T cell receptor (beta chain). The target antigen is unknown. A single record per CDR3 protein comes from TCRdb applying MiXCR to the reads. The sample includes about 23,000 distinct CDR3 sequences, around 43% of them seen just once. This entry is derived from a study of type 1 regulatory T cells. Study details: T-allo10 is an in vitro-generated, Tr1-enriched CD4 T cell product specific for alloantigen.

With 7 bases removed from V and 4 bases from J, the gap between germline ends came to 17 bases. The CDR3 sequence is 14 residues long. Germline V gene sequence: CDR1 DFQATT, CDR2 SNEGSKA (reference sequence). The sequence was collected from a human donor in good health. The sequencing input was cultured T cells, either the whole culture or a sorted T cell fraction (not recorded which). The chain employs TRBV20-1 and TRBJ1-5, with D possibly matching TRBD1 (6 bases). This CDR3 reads CSVGFRQGNQPQHF. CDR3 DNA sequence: TGCAGTGTCGGGTTTCGTCAGGGGAATCAGCCCCAGCATTTT.